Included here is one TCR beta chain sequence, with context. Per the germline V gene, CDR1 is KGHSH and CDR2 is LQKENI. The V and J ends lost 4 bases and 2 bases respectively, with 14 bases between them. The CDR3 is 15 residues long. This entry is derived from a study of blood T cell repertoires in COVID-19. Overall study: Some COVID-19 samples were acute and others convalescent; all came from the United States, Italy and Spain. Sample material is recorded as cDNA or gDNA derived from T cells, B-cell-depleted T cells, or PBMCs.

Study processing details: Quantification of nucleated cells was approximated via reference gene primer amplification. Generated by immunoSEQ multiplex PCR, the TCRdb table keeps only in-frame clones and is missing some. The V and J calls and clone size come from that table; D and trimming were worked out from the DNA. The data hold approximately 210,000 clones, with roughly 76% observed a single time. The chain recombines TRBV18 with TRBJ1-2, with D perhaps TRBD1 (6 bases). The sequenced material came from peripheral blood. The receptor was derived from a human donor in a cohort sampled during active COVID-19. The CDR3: CASSRASQGNYGYTF. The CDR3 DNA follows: TGTGCCAGCTCACGGGCGAGCCAGGGGAACTATGGCTACACCTTC.